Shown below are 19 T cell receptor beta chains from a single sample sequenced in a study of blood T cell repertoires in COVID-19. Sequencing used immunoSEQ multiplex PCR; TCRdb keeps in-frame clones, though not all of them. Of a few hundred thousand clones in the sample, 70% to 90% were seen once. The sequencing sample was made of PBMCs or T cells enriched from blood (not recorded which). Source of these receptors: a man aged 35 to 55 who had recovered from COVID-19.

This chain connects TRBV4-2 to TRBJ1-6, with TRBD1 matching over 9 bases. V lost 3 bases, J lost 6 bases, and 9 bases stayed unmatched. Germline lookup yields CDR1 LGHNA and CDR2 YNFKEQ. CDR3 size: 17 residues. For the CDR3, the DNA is TGTGCCAGCAGCCAGGAAACAGGGGGCCCGGGTAATTCACCCCTCCACTTT. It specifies CASSQETGGPGNSPLHF.

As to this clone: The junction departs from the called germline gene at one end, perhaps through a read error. As DNA, the CDR3 is TGTACTGGAGTGAAGGACAATGAGCAGTTCTTC. Its protein product is CTGVKDNEQFF. The chain carries TRBV29-1 and TRBJ2-1; D unresolved. The CDR3 spans 11 residues. Germline lookup yields CDR1 SQVTM and CDR2 ANQGSEA.

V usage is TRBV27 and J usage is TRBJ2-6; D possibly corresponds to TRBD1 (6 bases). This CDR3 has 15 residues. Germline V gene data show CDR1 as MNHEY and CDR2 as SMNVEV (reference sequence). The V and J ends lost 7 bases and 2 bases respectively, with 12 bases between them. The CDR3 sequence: CASTATGPGANVLTF. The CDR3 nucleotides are TGTGCCAGCACGGCCACAGGGCCTGGGGCCAACGTCCTGACTTTC.

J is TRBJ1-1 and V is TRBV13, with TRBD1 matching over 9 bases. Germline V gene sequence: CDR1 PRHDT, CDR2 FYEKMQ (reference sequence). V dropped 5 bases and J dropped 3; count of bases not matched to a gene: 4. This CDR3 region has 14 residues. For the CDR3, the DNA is TGTGCCAGCAGCACCCGGGACAGGGACACTGAAGCTTTCTTT. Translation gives CASSTRDRDTEAFF.

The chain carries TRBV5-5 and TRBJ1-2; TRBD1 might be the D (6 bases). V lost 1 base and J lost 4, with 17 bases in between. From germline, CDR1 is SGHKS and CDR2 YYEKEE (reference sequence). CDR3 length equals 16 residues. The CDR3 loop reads CASSLSVAGEGYGYTF. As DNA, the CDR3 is TGTGCCAGCAGCTTGTCGGTGGCAGGGGAAGGCTATGGCTACACCTTC.

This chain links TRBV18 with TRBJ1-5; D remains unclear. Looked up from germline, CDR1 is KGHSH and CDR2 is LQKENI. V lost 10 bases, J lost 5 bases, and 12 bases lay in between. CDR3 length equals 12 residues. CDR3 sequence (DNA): TGTGCCACCACCGAAGCCGATCAGCCCCAGCATTTT. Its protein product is CATTEADQPQHF. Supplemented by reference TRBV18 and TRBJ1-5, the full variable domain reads NAGVMQNPRHLVRRRGQEARLRCSPMKGHSHVYWYRQLPEEGLKFMVYLQKENIIDESGMPKERFSAEFPKEGPSILRIQQVVRGDSAAYFCATTEADQPQHFGDGTRLSIL.

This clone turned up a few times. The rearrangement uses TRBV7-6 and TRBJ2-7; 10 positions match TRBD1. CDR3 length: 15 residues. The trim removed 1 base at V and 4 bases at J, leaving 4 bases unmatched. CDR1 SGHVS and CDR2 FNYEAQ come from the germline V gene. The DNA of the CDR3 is TGTGCCAGCAGCTTAGGGTCGGGACAGGGGTACGAGCAGTACTTC. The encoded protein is CASSLGSGQGYEQYF.

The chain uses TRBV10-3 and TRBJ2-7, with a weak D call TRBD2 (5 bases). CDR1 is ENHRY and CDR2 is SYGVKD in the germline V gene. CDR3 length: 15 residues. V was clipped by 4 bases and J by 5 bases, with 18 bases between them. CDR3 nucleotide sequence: TGTGCCATCAGTGCCCCAGAGGGCAGCCGGGACGAGCAGTACTTC. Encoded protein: CAISAPEGSRDEQYF.

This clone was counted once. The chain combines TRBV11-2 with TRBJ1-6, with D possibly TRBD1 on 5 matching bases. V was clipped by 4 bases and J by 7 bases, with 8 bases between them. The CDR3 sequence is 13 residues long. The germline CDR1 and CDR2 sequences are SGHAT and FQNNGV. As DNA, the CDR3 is TGTGCCAGCAGCTCCTACAGGAATTCACCCCTCCACTTT. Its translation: CASSSYRNSPLHF.

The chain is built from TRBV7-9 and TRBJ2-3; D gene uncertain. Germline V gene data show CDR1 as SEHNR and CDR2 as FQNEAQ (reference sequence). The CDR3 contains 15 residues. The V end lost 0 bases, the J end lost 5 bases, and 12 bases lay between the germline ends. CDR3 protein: CASSLAITVIDTQYF. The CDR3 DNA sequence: TGTGCCAGCAGCTTAGCGATTACAGTGATAGATACGCAGTATTTT.

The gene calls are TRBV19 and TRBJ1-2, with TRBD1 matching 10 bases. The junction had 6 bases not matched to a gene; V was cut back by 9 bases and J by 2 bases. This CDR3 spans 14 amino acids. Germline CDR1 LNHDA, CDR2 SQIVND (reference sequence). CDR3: CASRTTGGNYGYTF. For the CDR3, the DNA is TGTGCCAGCCGAACGACAGGGGGCAACTATGGCTACACCTTC.

The CDR3 protein is CASRGTSGSFNEQFF. In DNA form, the CDR3 reads TGTGCCAGCAGAGGGACTAGCGGGAGTTTCAATGAGCAGTTCTTC. The rearrangement joins TRBV6-5 to TRBJ2-1; 14 positions agree with TRBD2. Trimming removed 6 bases from V and 6 bases from J; junction bases left unmatched: 4. Germline CDR1 reads MNHEY; CDR2 reads SVGAGI. The CDR3 has 15 residues.

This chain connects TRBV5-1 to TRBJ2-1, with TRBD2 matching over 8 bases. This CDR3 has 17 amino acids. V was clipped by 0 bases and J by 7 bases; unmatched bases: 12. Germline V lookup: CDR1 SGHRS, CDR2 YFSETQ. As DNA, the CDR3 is TGCGCCAGCAGCTTGGTAGTAGCGGGGAACAGTAAGAATGAGCAGTTCTTC. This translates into CASSLVVAGNSKNEQFF.

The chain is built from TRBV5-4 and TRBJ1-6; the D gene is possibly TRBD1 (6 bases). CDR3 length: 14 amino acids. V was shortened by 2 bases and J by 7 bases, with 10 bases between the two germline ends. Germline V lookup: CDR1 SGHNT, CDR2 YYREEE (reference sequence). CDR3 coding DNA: TGTGCCAGCAGCTTCGCAGGGGCGAATTCACCCCTCCACTTT. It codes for CASSFAGANSPLHF.

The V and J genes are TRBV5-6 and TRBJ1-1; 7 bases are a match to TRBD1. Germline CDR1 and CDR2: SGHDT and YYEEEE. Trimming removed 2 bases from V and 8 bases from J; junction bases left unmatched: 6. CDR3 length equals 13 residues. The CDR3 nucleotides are TGTGCCAGCAGCTTTGGGACAGAGAACGAAGCTTTCTTT. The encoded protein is CASSFGTENEAFF.

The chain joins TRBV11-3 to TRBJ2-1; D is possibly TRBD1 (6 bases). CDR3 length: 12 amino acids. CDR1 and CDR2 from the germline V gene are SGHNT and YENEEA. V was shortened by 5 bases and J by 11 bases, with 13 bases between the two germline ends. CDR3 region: CASSGQDRKQFF. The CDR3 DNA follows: TGTGCCAGCAGCGGACAAGACAGGAAGCAGTTCTTC.

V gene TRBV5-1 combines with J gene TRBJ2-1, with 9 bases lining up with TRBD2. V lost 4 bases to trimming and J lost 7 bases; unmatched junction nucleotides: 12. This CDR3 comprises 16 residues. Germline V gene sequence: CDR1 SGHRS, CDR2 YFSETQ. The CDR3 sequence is CASSQDWLAGANEQFF. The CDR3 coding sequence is TGCGCCAGCAGCCAGGACTGGTTAGCGGGGGCAAATGAGCAGTTCTTC.

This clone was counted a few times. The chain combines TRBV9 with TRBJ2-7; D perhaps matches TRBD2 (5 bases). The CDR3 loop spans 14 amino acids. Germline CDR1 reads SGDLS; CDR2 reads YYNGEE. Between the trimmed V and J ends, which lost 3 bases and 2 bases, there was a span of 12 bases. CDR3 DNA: TGTGCCAGCAGCGACGGCGATAGCGCCTACGAGCAGTACTTC. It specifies CASSDGDSAYEQYF.

CDR3 nucleotide sequence: TGTGCCAGCAGCGTAGCAGGGAATAATTCACCCCTCCACTTT. Translated: CASSVAGNNSPLHF. The genes are TRBV9 and TRBJ1-6; a possible D gene is TRBD1 (5 bases). The germline V gene encodes CDR1 SGDLS and CDR2 YYNGEE. There are 14 residues in the CDR3. V shed 0 bases and J shed 5 bases, with 6 bases lying between them.